The table lists the clone carrying this T cell receptor (beta chain) with a few counts. Its antigen is currently unknown. A universal primer site and UMIs were added as TCR cDNA was made by 5'RACE template switching. A single record per CDR3 protein comes from TCRdb applying MiXCR to the 5' RACE reads. This sample carries hundreds of thousands of distinct CDR3 sequences, over 9% of them seen once, and the ten largest clones take approximately 15%. Germline CDR1 and CDR2: SGHKS and YYEKEE (reference sequence). The V gene lost 0 bases and the J gene lost 5 bases, with 10 bases spanning the gap. The CDR3 spans 14 residues. This sample is part of a study of T cells after yellow fever vaccination. Study findings and constraints: The bulk population could contribute abundant contaminating clonotypes to FACS-sorted repertoires. The secondary T-cell response peaked on day 5, not day 15, but was weaker. A large majority of primary-vaccination clones showed up again after the booster (around 95% CD4, around 88% CD8).

This receptor was taken from a man aged 30 to 45 who received the YFV17D yellow fever vaccine. The rearrangement uses TRBV5-5 and TRBJ2-3; D unclear. The sequenced sample was PBMCs, obtained on the day of the yellow fever booster vaccination. CDR3 DNA sequence: TGTGCCAGCAGCTTGGAGACTGGTAGAGATACGCAGTATTTT. Protein product: CASSLETGRDTQYF.